A single sample is the source of the 17 T cell receptor beta chains below, sequenced in a study of T cells expressing NK-cell markers. Reprocessing the 5' RACE reads, TCRdb reports a single entry for every CDR3 protein and omits DNA. This table lists some 600,000 distinct CDR3 sequences. Sequenced: blood T cells: a sorted CD56 or NKG2C T cell subset, CD4+ or CD8+ T cells, or bulk PBMC T cells (not recorded which). These TCRs come from a man aged 18-30 years in good health.

The CDR3 spells CSASVRTGMNTEAFF. This sequence joins TRBV20-1 and TRBJ1-1; TCRdb names TRBD1, which stays unverified in the absence of DNA. The CDR3 runs 15 residues. Germline V gene sequence: CDR1 DFQATT, CDR2 SNEGSKA (reference sequence).

The J gene is TRBJ2-5, the V gene TRBV3-1; TCRdb names TRBD2, which stays unverified in the absence of DNA. CDR3 length: 15 amino acids. Germline V gives CDR1 LGHDT, CDR2 YNNKEL (reference sequence). The CDR3 protein is CASSQDRVARGTQYF.

The CDR3 loop is CASSQGWGMATSPLHF. The gene calls are TRBV4-1 and TRBJ1-6. CDR3 length: 16 amino acids. In germline, CDR1 is MGHRA, CDR2 YSYEKL.

The chain recombines TRBV27 with TRBJ2-2; TCRdb proposes TRBD2, but this gene call is untestable without DNA. CDR1 and CDR2 from the germline V gene are MNHEY and SMNVEV (reference sequence). The CDR3 consists of 16 residues. CDR3 region: CASSFLGTRYTGELFF.

The rearrangement links TRBV7-6 to TRBJ2-5. Germline CDR1 is SGHVS and CDR2 is FNYEAQ. The CDR3 runs 14 residues. Here the CDR3 reads CASSLGPEEETQYF.

The chain combines TRBV27 with TRBJ2-3; TCRdb returns TRBD2, unconfirmable since there is no DNA. Germline CDR1 and CDR2: MNHEY and SMNVEV (reference sequence). The CDR3 extends over 16 amino acids. The chain's CDR3 is CASTLLAGGLTDTQYF.

The chain couples TRBV7-2 to TRBJ2-5; TCRdb's D call of TRBD2 is untestable without DNA. Germline V gene lookup returns CDR1 SGHTA and CDR2 FQGNSA. CDR3 length equals 16 residues. The CDR3 loop reads CASSLTRDVPPKTQYF.

The chain employs TRBV12-3 or TRBV12-4 and TRBJ2-7; TCRdb gives TRBD2 as the D gene, but with no DNA this cannot be confirmed. The CDR3 sequence is 17 residues long. The CDR3 loop reads CASSLGLAGPKFYEQYF.

The chain employs TRBV18 and TRBJ2-2; TCRdb indicates TRBD2, and absent DNA this call remains unverified. This CDR3 is built from 18 residues. The germline V gene encodes CDR1 KGHSH and CDR2 LQKENI. The CDR3 spells CASSPPNKGRLNTGELFF.

The J gene is TRBJ2-7, the V gene TRBV28. CDR3 length: 14 amino acids. The V gene's germline CDR1 is MDHEN and CDR2 SYDVKM. CDR3 amino acids: CASSLLAGTYEQYF.

The chain employs TRBV10-3 and TRBJ1-2; no DNA is available, so the TRBD1 call from TCRdb remains unchecked. The CDR3 spans 12 residues. Germline-derived CDR1 and CDR2 are ENHRY and SYGVKD. CDR3 residues: CATKTGGVGYTF.

The V gene is TRBV28, the J gene TRBJ2-5; the D gene TCRdb calls, TRBD2, cannot be checked with no DNA. The germline V gene has CDR1 MDHEN and CDR2 SYDVKM. The CDR3 has 17 residues. The CDR3 loop is CASSWGARGSYRETQYF.

The chain uses TRBV29-1 and TRBJ2-7; TCRdb calls TRBD1, which cannot be checked without DNA. The CDR3 has 14 amino acids. Germline V gives CDR1 SQVTM, CDR2 ANQGSEA. The CDR3 sequence is CSVEVYRRRNEQYF.

The rearrangement links TRBV5-1 to TRBJ2-1; with no DNA, the TCRdb D assignment of TRBD2 cannot be verified. The CDR3 runs to 14 residues. Germline loops: CDR1 SGHRS, CDR2 YFSETQ. CDR3: CASSPLAGNDEQFF.

This rearrangement joins TRBV29-1 to TRBJ2-3; TCRdb lists TRBD1, though no DNA is available to test this call. Germline-derived CDR1 and CDR2 are SQVTM and ANQGSEA. This CDR3 spans 13 amino acids. The CDR3 region is CSVVGTRRNTQYF.

The rearrangement uses TRBV7-6 and TRBJ1-2; TCRdb designates TRBD1, a call that cannot be tested without DNA. Germline loops: CDR1 SGHVS, CDR2 FNYEAQ. The CDR3 has 17 amino acids. The CDR3 sequence: CASSSQLGTGGNYGYTF.

The chain employs TRBV5-1 and TRBJ2-1; TCRdb's D call, TRBD2, is unchecked because there is no DNA. The CDR3 loop spans 15 amino acids. Germline CDR1 is SGHRS and CDR2 is YFSETQ. CDR3 loop: CASSLLTHPRNEQFF.